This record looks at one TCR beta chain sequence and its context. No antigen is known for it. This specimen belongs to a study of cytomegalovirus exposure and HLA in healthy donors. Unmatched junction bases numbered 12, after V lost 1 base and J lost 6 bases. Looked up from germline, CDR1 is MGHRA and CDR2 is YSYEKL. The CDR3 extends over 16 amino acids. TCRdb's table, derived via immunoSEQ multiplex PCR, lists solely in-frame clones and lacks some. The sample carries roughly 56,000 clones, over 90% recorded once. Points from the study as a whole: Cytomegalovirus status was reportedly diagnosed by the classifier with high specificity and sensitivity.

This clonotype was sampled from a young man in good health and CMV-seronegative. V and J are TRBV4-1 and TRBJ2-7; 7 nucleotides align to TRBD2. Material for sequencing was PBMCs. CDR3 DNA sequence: TGCGCCAGCAGCCAAGCGGCAGGGTTCCTAGCGGCCGAGCAGTACTTC. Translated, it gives CASSQAAGFLAAEQYF.